This T cell receptor beta chain was documented in a study of blood T cells in healthy people across ages. Study results and limitations: A roughly linear fall in TCR beta diversity per million T cells was seen with increasing age.

Turning to this clonotype: Its antigen is currently unknown.

A sample-barcoded 5' primer and a J-beta primer mix were used in a second PCR of roughly 6 to 12 cycles. TCRdb used MiXCR to reprocess the 5' RACE reads, holding one entry per CDR3 protein. The table lists more than 750,000 distinct CDR3 sequences, 25% to 30% of them singletons. This CDR3 comprises 12 residues. Germline-derived CDR1 and CDR2 are KGHSH and LQKENI. Trimming removed 2 bases at V and 4 bases at J, with 5 bases between. The same sample was also studied in work on T cells of mothers and their children. From that study: Once extracted, all RNA went into cDNA synthesis at around 1.6 ug per 15 ul. T cell clones that were persistent and microchimeric went undetected.

Sequenced: blood. This TCR derives from a woman in her 40s in good health. This chain joins TRBV18 and TRBJ2-5, with D unclear. The CDR3 bases are TGTGCCAGCTCACCAGAATCAGAGACCCAGTACTTC. As protein: CASSPESETQYF.